A single sample is the source of the 9 T cell receptor beta chains below, sequenced in a study of T-cell reconstitution after alpha-beta-depleted transplantation in children. Unique molecular identifiers tagged the TCRbeta library. TCRdb used MiXCR to reprocess the PCR reads, holding one entry per CDR3 protein. The table shows hundreds of thousands of distinct CDR3 sequences, with roughly 17% occurring only once. The input for sequencing was PBMCs from the stem cell graft donor, taken from the stem cell graft. Source of these receptors: a human donor who donated a stem cell graft to a child with acute myeloid leukemia.

This clonotype appeared many times. The chain recombines TRBV5-1 with TRBJ2-1; D possibly corresponds to TRBD2 (5 bases). The V end was cut by 0 bases, the J end by 3 bases, with 7 bases between. Germline loops: CDR1 SGHRS, CDR2 YFSETQ. The CDR3 has 14 amino acids. CDR3 bases: TGCGCCAGCAGCTTGGCTAGCTTCTACAATGAGCAGTTCTTC. As protein: CASSLASFYNEQFF.

This clonotype was seen a few times. J is TRBJ2-3 and V is TRBV5-6, with D maybe TRBD1 (6 bases). This CDR3 spans 15 amino acids. Germline lookup yields CDR1 SGHDT and CDR2 YYEEEE. The V end was cut by 3 bases, the J end by 5 bases, with 16 bases between. The CDR3 DNA reads as TGTGCCAGCAGCTCACTACAGGGTTTGAAAGATACGCAGTATTTT. As protein: CASSSLQGLKDTQYF.

This clonotype came up a few times. The chain uses TRBV12-3 or TRBV12-4 and TRBJ2-1; no clear D gene. The CDR3 extends over 14 amino acids. V was shortened by 4 bases and J by 7 bases, with 14 bases between the two germline ends. CDR3 nucleotide sequence: TGTGCCAGCAGTTCAAGTTCCGGCCCTAATGAGCAGTTCTTC. Translating gives CASSSSSGPNEQFF.

The chain carries TRBV12-3 or TRBV12-4 and TRBJ2-2; 7 bases map to TRBD1. This CDR3 is built from 13 residues. V lost 5 bases, J lost 5 bases, and 2 bases stayed unmatched. Here the CDR3 DNA reads TGTGCCAGCAGTGACAGGGCTACCGGGGAGCTGTTTTTT. This gives the protein CASSDRATGELFF.

Many counts were recorded for this clonotype. CDR3 bases: TGTGCCAGCAGCCCGGTTGCGCCGGGGACTGAAGCTTTCTTT. Encoded protein: CASSPVAPGTEAFF. The V and J genes are TRBV12-3 or TRBV12-4 and TRBJ1-1; no definite D call. Trimming took 6 bases from V and 5 from J, leaving 16 bases between them. The CDR3 spans 14 residues.

Ten or more counts support this clonotype. The chain combines TRBV5-1 with TRBJ1-2; D gene ambiguous. Germline CDR1 SGHRS, CDR2 YFSETQ. This CDR3 contains 15 residues. Trimming left V 0 bases short and J 2 bases short, with 11 bases between. The CDR3 here is CASSLGGQLNYGYTF. In nucleotides, the CDR3 is TGCGCCAGCAGCTTGGGCGGGCAGTTAAACTATGGCTACACCTTC.

This sequence joins TRBV7-2 and TRBJ2-3; the D gene is possibly TRBD1 (6 bases). V shed 3 bases and J shed 3 bases, with 19 bases lying between them. CDR3 length: 17 residues. The germline CDR1 and CDR2 sequences are SGHTA and FQGNSA. CDR3 sequence reads: CASSFSNRDGITDTQYF. CDR3 DNA sequence: TGTGCCAGCAGCTTTTCCAACAGGGACGGGATTACAGATACGCAGTATTTT.

This clonotype has only a few counts. The chain uses TRBV7-2 and TRBJ1-5, with 7 bases matching TRBD1. V shed 3 bases, J shed 6 bases, and the junction held 5 bases outside the gene matches. Germline CDR1 SGHTA, CDR2 FQGNSA. The CDR3 spans 14 residues. Here the CDR3 reads CASSFGQDFQPQHF. CDR3 bases: TGTGCCAGCAGCTTTGGACAGGACTTTCAGCCCCAGCATTTT.

This clonotype was detected ten times or more. The chain uses TRBV20-1 and TRBJ2-6; 8 bases align to TRBD2. The V gene end was trimmed by 4 bases and the J gene end by 0 bases; junction bases not matched to a gene: 11. The germline V gene has CDR1 DFQATT and CDR2 SNEGSKA (reference sequence). The CDR3 sequence is 18 residues long. CDR3 sequence (DNA): TGCAGTGCTATAAAGCGGGGGTGGACCCTCTCTGGGGCCAACGTCCTGACTTTC. This translates into CSAIKRGWTLSGANVLTF.